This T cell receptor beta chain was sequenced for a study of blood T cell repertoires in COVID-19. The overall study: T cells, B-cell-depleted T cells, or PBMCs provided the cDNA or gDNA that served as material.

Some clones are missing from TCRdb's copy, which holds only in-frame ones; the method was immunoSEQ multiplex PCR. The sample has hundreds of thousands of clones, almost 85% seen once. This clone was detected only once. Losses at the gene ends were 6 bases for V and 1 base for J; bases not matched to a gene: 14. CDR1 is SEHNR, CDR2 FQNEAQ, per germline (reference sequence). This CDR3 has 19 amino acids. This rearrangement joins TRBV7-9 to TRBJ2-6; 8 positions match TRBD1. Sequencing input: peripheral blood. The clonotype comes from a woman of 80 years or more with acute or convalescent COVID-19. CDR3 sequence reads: CASSHMTGVWGSGANVLTF. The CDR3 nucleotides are TGTGCCAGCAGTCATATGACAGGGGTATGGGGGTCTGGGGCCAACGTCCTGACTTTC.